The entry below gives a single T cell receptor beta chain sequence along with its context. This clone's antigen is unknown. There are no base qualities to consult, and no much larger clone falls within one base. Patients with a history of autoimmune disease or receiving systemic immunosuppression were excluded from the trial. Peripheral blood for TCR sequencing was drawn from every dose cohort at baseline, at cycle 4 day 1 and at cycle 7 day 1. The samples were drawn from a first-in-human, open-label, multicenter phase I dose-escalation trial of ivuxolimab. The trial enrolled adults with locally advanced or metastatic head and neck squamous cell, hepatocellular, melanoma or renal cell carcinoma. Before TCR sequencing, CD4+ T cells and CD8+ T cells were sorted from peripheral blood as separate populations. Genomic DNA was isolated from the sorted cells so that the TCRbeta CDR3 region could be sequenced. The immunoSEQ Assay was used to sequence the TCRbeta CDR3 regions. The clones in this table, taken by TCRdb from immuneACCESS, are in-frame only. Not every clone is retained; where verified, under half of the shortfall comes from an unresolved V gene, and the cause of the rest is unknown. Here the sample has about 82,000 clones; around 90% occur a single time. The top ten clones comprise about 2.3% of the sample.

This sample was taken from a study of OX40 agonist ivuxolimab in advanced cancers. General notes on the study: Ivuxolimab was an agonistic, fully human IgG2 monoclonal antibody directed against OX40 (CD134), a costimulatory receptor. The point of sequencing TCRbeta in the periphery was to test whether ivuxolimab changed TCR sequence diversity and drove clonal T-cell expansion. Partial responses were achieved by three dose-escalation patients, of whom one had hepatocellular carcinoma and two had cutaneous melanoma. Intravenous ivuxolimab was administered to patients every 2 weeks at six dose levels: 0.01, 0.1, 0.3, 1.5, 3 and 10 mg/kg. In the dose-escalation cohort, approximately 83% of patients were male, and the mean age was around 60 years with a range of 23 to 79. Patients were allowed to have had prior anti-PD-1, anti-PD-L1 or anti-CTLA-4 therapy, and around 41% of the dose-escalation patients had previously received checkpoint inhibitors. The paper covers the monotherapy dose-escalation part of the phase I ivuxolimab trial, which included N of about 56 patients. Of the approximately 54 patients in dose escalation, about 20 had hepatocellular carcinoma, roughly 15 had melanoma, 9 had renal cell carcinoma and 9 had head and neck cancer. What the work shows at the level of the full study, not this receptor alone: After ivuxolimab, expanded clones were on average more numerous among CD8+ T cells than among CD4+ T cells. The antigen specificity of the peripheral T cells that underwent clonal expansion was not determined. Low levels of normalized T-cell clonal expansion were also seen in some nonresponding patients. Clonal expansion of both CD4+ and CD8+ blood T cells was observed from baseline to week 6 at doses 0.1 to 3.0 mg/kg. In partial responders in the 0.1-3.0 mg/kg groups, normalized peripheral clonal expansion was found to be among the lowest, especially among CD8+ T cells.

Trimming takes 3 bases off V and 5 bases off J; junction bases not matched to a gene: 4. The cysteine opens and the phenylalanine closes a CDR3 of 14 amino acids. The retained sequence is limited to the CDR3, 42 bases, with the frame set at the first base. The CDR1 and CDR2 encoded by the germline V gene are SGHTA and FQGNSA. The sample here was CD4+ or CD8+ T cells sorted from blood, taken in a trial of the OX40 agonist ivuxolimab. Recombination connected TRBV7-2 to TRBJ1-2; TRBD1 matches 9 bases in the middle. This TCR came from an adult with an advanced solid tumor such as melanoma, head and neck, liver or kidney cancer. The CDR3 here reads CASSFGTGRYGYTF. In nucleotides, the sequence is TGTGCCAGCAGCTTCGGGACAGGGCGTTATGGCTACACCTTC.